The next 32 T cell receptor beta chains were all read from a single sample in a study of early T cells in non-severe SARS-CoV-2 infection. One entry per CDR3 protein results from TCRdb running MiXCR on the 5' RACE reads. This table holds about 81,000 distinct CDR3 sequences, approximately 6% found once. Specimen: whole blood. These receptor sequences come from an adult who was a healthcare worker with PCR-confirmed SARS-CoV-2 infection or an uninfected control (not recorded which).

The V gene is TRBV5-6, the J gene TRBJ1-2, with a weak D call TRBD1 (5 bases). With 2 bases removed from V and 6 bases from J, the gap between germline ends came to 20 bases. Germline CDR1 SGHDT, CDR2 YYEEEE. This CDR3 has 16 amino acids. In DNA form, the CDR3 reads TGTGCCAGCAGCTTCGACCCCCGGGGACGGGGGGATGGCTACACCTTC. Protein sequence: CASSFDPRGRGDGYTF.

This clonotype was detected ten times or more. The rearrangement joins TRBV24-1 to TRBJ2-1; 8 bases are shared with TRBD1. Germline assignment: CDR1 KGHDR and CDR2 SFDVKD. This CDR3 spans 16 amino acids. V lost 3 bases, J lost 3 bases, and 6 bases stayed unmatched. Here the CDR3 DNA reads TGTGCCACCAGTGATACCGACAGGGGAGACTACAATGAGCAGTTCTTC. This codes for CATSDTDRGDYNEQFF.

There are many counts of this clonotype. The gene calls are TRBV5-4 and TRBJ2-3; D gene ambiguous. Germline CDR1 SGHNT, CDR2 YYREEE (reference sequence). Trimming shortened V by 2 bases and J by 2 bases, and 0 bases separated the two germline ends. The CDR3 spans 11 residues. CDR3 DNA: TGTGCCAGCAGCTTCACAGATACGCAGTATTTT. This encodes CASSFTDTQYF.

This clonotype was found a few times. The CDR3 spells CASSLVISADGNQPQHF. In DNA form, the CDR3 reads TGTGCCAGCAGCTTAGTTATATCAGCTGACGGCAATCAGCCCCAGCATTTT. The gene calls are TRBV7-2 and TRBJ1-5; D is undetermined. Trimming removed 1 base from V and 2 bases from J, with 15 bases in between. This CDR3 comprises 17 residues. CDR1 is SGHTA, CDR2 FQGNSA, per germline. The entire variable domain, with the rest obtained from reference TRBV7-2 and TRBJ1-5, is as follows: GAGVSQSPSNKVTEKGKDVELRCDPISGHTALYWYRQSLGQGLEFLIYFQGNSAPDKSGLPSDRFSAERTGGSVSTLTIQRTQQEDSAVYLCASSLVISADGNQPQHFGDGTRLSIL.

The chain employs TRBV10-3 and TRBJ2-2, with 9 bases fitting TRBD2. The trim removed 0 bases at V and 9 bases at J, leaving 11 bases unmatched. The V gene's germline CDR1 is ENHRY and CDR2 SYGVKD. The CDR3 runs to 17 residues. CDR3 nucleotides: TGTGCCATCAGTGAGTCTATAGGACTAGCGAAGGACCGGGAGCTGTTTTTT. It encodes CAISESIGLAKDRELFF.

At least ten counts were recorded for this clonotype. The V gene is TRBV18, the J gene TRBJ2-2; D is undetermined. Trimming took 4 bases from V and 2 from J, leaving 14 bases between them. Germline lookup yields CDR1 KGHSH and CDR2 LQKENI. The CDR3 has 16 amino acids. The CDR3 sequence: CASSRASHLNTGELFF. The CDR3 DNA is TGTGCCAGCTCACGAGCAAGCCACCTTAACACCGGGGAGCTGTTTTTT.

This clonotype was seen repeatedly, ten times or more. The gene calls are TRBV6-1 and TRBJ1-5, with D possibly TRBD1 on 5 matching bases. The V end was cut by 3 bases, the J end by 1 base, with 19 bases between. Germline assignment: CDR1 MNHNS and CDR2 SASEGT. The CDR3 runs 18 residues. In nucleotides, the CDR3 is TGTGCCAGCAGTGATCAGACAGCGTTGGGGGGGAGCAATCAGCCCCAGCATTTT. Its translation is CASSDQTALGGSNQPQHF.

This clonotype appeared a few times. V gene TRBV6-5 combines with J gene TRBJ2-2, with TRBD1 matching over 9 bases. Trimming at V came to 5 bases and at J to 4 bases, leaving 8 bases not matched to a gene. Per germline, CDR1 MNHEY and CDR2 SVGAGI. This CDR3 region has 16 residues. The CDR3 is CASSHRQGVVTGELFF. Here the CDR3 DNA reads TGTGCCAGCAGTCACAGACAGGGGGTGGTCACCGGGGAGCTGTTTTTT.

The chain uses TRBV20-1 and TRBJ2-1; D remains ambiguous. Trimming took 1 base from V and 13 from J, leaving 11 bases between them. Germline CDR1 is DFQATT and CDR2 is SNEGSKA (reference sequence). This CDR3 is 11 amino acids long. The CDR3 region is CSARGQRTQFF. The CDR3 region has the DNA TGCAGTGCTAGAGGCCAGCGAACCCAGTTCTTC.

This clonotype was recorded at least ten times. The genes are TRBV6-2 or TRBV6-3 and TRBJ1-1; possible D gene TRBD1, 5 bases. V lost 6 bases, J lost 8 bases, and 19 bases lay in between. Germline loops: CDR1 MNHEY, CDR2 SVGEGT. This CDR3 spans 14 amino acids. The CDR3 region is CASSNLRTEGEAFF. For the CDR3, the DNA is TGTGCCAGCAGCAACCTCCGGACTGAGGGGGAAGCTTTCTTT.

This clonotype was seen many times. The V and J genes are TRBV28 and TRBJ1-2, with D perhaps TRBD1 (6 bases). With 5 bases removed from V and 1 base from J, the gap between germline ends came to 11 bases. The germline CDR1 and CDR2 sequences are MDHEN and SYDVKM. The CDR3 length is 14 residues. Here the CDR3 DNA reads TGTGCCAGCAGTCAGAGCAGGGGTAACTATGGCTACACCTTC. It translates to CASSQSRGNYGYTF.

This clonotype has a count of ten or more. The genes are TRBV5-1 and TRBJ2-1; tentative D call: TRBD2 (6 bases). Germline loops: CDR1 SGHRS, CDR2 YFSETQ. The CDR3 totals 14 residues. V lost 5 bases and J 9 bases, leaving 18 bases between the germline ends. The CDR3 region is CASRTSWGGIEQFF. As DNA, the CDR3 is TGCGCCAGCAGGACGAGTTGGGGCGGGATTGAGCAGTTCTTC.

CDR3 in amino acids: CASSPEDARAEAFF. The CDR3 bases are TGTGCCAGCAGCCCAGAGGACGCAAGGGCTGAAGCTTTCTTT. The chain couples TRBV6-5 to TRBJ1-1; D is unclear. Deletions cut 6 bases from V and 6 bases from J, with 17 bases between. CDR3 length: 14 residues. Germline-derived CDR1 and CDR2 are MNHEY and SVGAGI.

This clonotype was detected only a few times. The chain employs TRBV9 and TRBJ1-1; tentatively, D is TRBD1 (5 bases). Trimming left V 0 bases short and J 4 bases short, with 16 bases between. This CDR3 spans 16 amino acids. CDR1 is SGDLS, CDR2 YYNGEE, per germline. This chain's CDR3 is CASSVAPAAGGTEAFF. The CDR3 DNA reads TGTGCCAGCAGCGTAGCCCCAGCCGCTGGGGGCACTGAAGCTTTCTTT. Based on the CDR3 plus reference TRBV9 and TRBJ1-1, the full variable domain is DSGVTQTPKHLITATGQRVTLRCSPRSGDLSVYWYQQSLDQGLQFLIQYYNGEERAKGNILERFSAQQFPDLHSELNLSSLELGDSALYFCASSVAPAAGGTEAFFGQGTRLTVV.

This clonotype occurred many times. This sequence joins TRBV14 and TRBJ1-2, with TRBD1 matching over 8 bases. The CDR3 runs to 14 residues. Trimming took 4 bases from V and 6 from J; bases not matched to a gene: 7. Germline assignment: CDR1 SGHDN and CDR2 FVKESK. As DNA, the CDR3 is TGTGCCAGCAGCCGTGACAGGGGATACCATGGCTACACCTTC. It is translated as CASSRDRGYHGYTF. Full variable domain (remainder filled in from reference TRBV14 and TRBJ1-2): EAGVTQFPSHSVIEKGQTVTLRCDPISGHDNLYWYRRVMGKEIKFLLHFVKESKQDESGMPNNRFLAERTGGTYSTLKVQPAELEDSGVYFCASSRDRGYHGYTFGSGTRLTVV.

The genes are TRBV6-2 or TRBV6-3 and TRBJ1-1, with D hard to call. Germline CDR1 MNHEY, CDR2 SVGEGT. V lost 6 bases, J lost 5 bases, and 16 bases lay in between. The CDR3 is 14 amino acids. In DNA, the CDR3 is TGTGCCAGCAGCCATCCTCAGTTGCAAACTGAAGCTTTCTTT. This encodes CASSHPQLQTEAFF.

In this sample, this clonotype turned up a few times. In DNA, the CDR3 is TGTGCCAGCAGCTTAGTGCGGGGGTACACAGATACGCAGTATTTT. This sequence encodes CASSLVRGYTDTQYF. The chain joins TRBV7-2 to TRBJ2-3, with TRBD2 matching 7 bases. Germline V gives CDR1 SGHTA, CDR2 FQGNSA. V shed 1 base and J 2 bases; nucleotides not matched to a gene: 3. This CDR3 has 15 residues.

This clonotype was detected ten times or more. This rearrangement joins TRBV7-2 to TRBJ2-7, with D unresolved. Trimming stripped 1 base from V and 2 bases from J, with 9 bases between. CDR3 size: 14 residues. Germline lookup yields CDR1 SGHTA and CDR2 FQGNSA. CDR3 coding DNA: TGTGCCAGCAGCTTAGAGGGCCTAACCTACGAGCAGTACTTC. Protein sequence: CASSLEGLTYEQYF.

There are many counts of this clonotype. The V and J genes are TRBV6-2 or TRBV6-3 and TRBJ1-2, with D tentatively TRBD1 (6 bases). Germline assignment: CDR1 MNHEY and CDR2 SVGEGT. The V and J ends lost 2 bases and 4 bases respectively, with 14 bases between them. This CDR3 is 15 amino acids long. The CDR3 nucleotides read TGTGCCAGCAGTTACGGATCAGGGACATTCTATGGCTACACCTTC. This codes for CASSYGSGTFYGYTF.

V is TRBV7-2 and J is TRBJ1-1, with unresolved D. V gave up 2 bases and J gave up 3 bases, with 1 base separating them. This CDR3 region has 11 residues. Germline V gives CDR1 SGHTA, CDR2 FQGNSA. The CDR3 sequence: CASSLHTEAFF. The CDR3 DNA reads TGTGCCAGCAGCTTACACACTGAAGCTTTCTTT. Full variable domain (outside the CDR3, taken from reference TRBV7-2 and TRBJ1-1): GAGVSQSPSNKVTEKGKDVELRCDPISGHTALYWYRQSLGQGLEFLIYFQGNSAPDKSGLPSDRFSAERTGGSVSTLTIQRTQQEDSAVYLCASSLHTEAFFGQGTRLTVV.

This clonotype has a count of ten or more. The chain recombines TRBV6-2 or TRBV6-3 with TRBJ1-1; D call uncertain. V gave up 4 bases and J gave up 5 bases, with 8 bases separating them. The CDR3 runs 12 residues. Germline CDR1 is MNHEY and CDR2 is SVGEGT. The CDR3 sequence: CASSWGWTEAFF. The CDR3 DNA reads TGTGCCAGCAGTTGGGGATGGACTGAAGCTTTCTTT.

This clonotype came up many times. The J gene is TRBJ2-7, the V gene TRBV11-2; D is uncertain. There are 13 residues in the CDR3. V was clipped by 5 bases and J by 6 bases, with 14 bases between them. Germline loops: CDR1 SGHAT, CDR2 FQNNGV. The CDR3 reads CASSGRLWGEQYF. DNA for the CDR3: TGTGCCAGCAGCGGACGGCTTTGGGGCGAGCAGTACTTC. Filled out from reference TRBV11-2 and TRBJ2-7, the complete variable domain reads EAGVAQSPRYKIIEKRQSVAFWCNPISGHATLYWYQQILGQGPKLLIQFQNNGVVDDSQLPKDRFSAERLKGVDSTLKIQPAKLEDSAVYLCASSGRLWGEQYFGPGTRLTVT.

The rearrangement uses TRBV6-1 and TRBJ2-7, with a tentative D call TRBD2 (5 bases). This CDR3 region has 14 residues. The V end lost 2 bases, the J end lost 2 bases, and 10 bases lay between the germline ends. From germline, CDR1 is MNHNS and CDR2 SASEGT. The CDR3 DNA is TGTGCCAGCAGTGAAAGGCCGGGGACCTACGAGCAGTACTTC. This codes for CASSERPGTYEQYF.

V is TRBV5-4 and J is TRBJ2-4; no definite D call. Germline values: CDR1 SGHNT, CDR2 YYREEE (reference sequence). This CDR3 is 16 amino acids long. Trimming cost V 4 bases and J 7 bases, with 21 bases left between them. The CDR3 DNA follows: TGTGCCAGCAGCCCCCAGTTCGGGTTCAACTCGAACATTCAGTACTTC. Translated, it gives CASSPQFGFNSNIQYF.

The V gene is TRBV20-1, the J gene TRBJ1-1; 8 nucleotides line up with TRBD1. The CDR3 is 14 residues long. After removal of 5 bases from V and 3 bases from J, the junction contained 8 bases not matched to a gene. The V gene's germline CDR1 is DFQATT and CDR2 SNEGSKA (reference sequence). This chain's CDR3 is CSAGGTGQDTEAFF. DNA for the CDR3: TGCAGTGCTGGCGGGACAGGACAGGACACTGAAGCTTTCTTT.

V and J are TRBV2 and TRBJ2-7; tentatively, D is TRBD2 (7 bases). The V gene's germline CDR1 is SNHLY and CDR2 FYNNEI. V lost 4 bases, J lost 0 bases, and 16 bases lay in between. The CDR3 is made up of 16 amino acids. The CDR3, as DNA: TGTGCCAGCAGTGGTAATTACGGGGGGCCCTCCTACGAGCAGTACTTC. Amino acid sequence: CASSGNYGGPSYEQYF. Full variable domain (missing parts from reference TRBV2 and TRBJ2-7): EPEVTQTPSHQVTQMGQEVILRCVPISNHLYFYWYRQILGQKVEFLVSFYNNEISEKSEIFDDQFSVERPDGSNFTLKIRSTKLEDSAMYFCASSGNYGGPSYEQYFGPGTRLTVT.

The genes are TRBV6-2 or TRBV6-3 and TRBJ1-6; D is unresolved. Germline CDR1 reads MNHEY; CDR2 reads SVGEGT. The V end lost 5 bases, the J end lost 2 bases, and 13 bases lay between the germline ends. CDR3 length: 16 amino acids. The CDR3 loop reads CASSTAGVAYNSPLHF. CDR3 bases: TGTGCCAGCAGTACCGCGGGAGTCGCCTATAATTCACCCCTCCACTTT.

The DNA of the CDR3 is TGTGCCAGCAGCCCAGGGACAGGCACGGGGAATGAGCAGTTCTTC. Its protein product is CASSPGTGTGNEQFF. The chain joins TRBV5-6 to TRBJ2-1, with 8 positions matching TRBD1. This CDR3 has 15 amino acids. With V trimmed by 4 bases and J by 7 bases, 10 bases remained unmatched. The germline CDR1 and CDR2 sequences are SGHDT and YYEEEE.

The CDR3 loop is CASKLGLVESEQFF. In DNA, the CDR3 is TGTGCCAGCAAATTGGGACTAGTTGAAAGTGAGCAGTTCTTC. The genes are TRBV12-3 or TRBV12-4 and TRBJ2-1; 8 nucleotides agree with TRBD2. V lost 7 bases to trimming and J lost 9 bases; unmatched junction nucleotides: 11. The CDR3 is 14 residues long.

The chain links TRBV20-1 to TRBJ2-1; TRBD1 aligns across 7 bases. Trimming cost V 5 bases and J 2 bases; bases outside gene matches: 6. The CDR3 is 14 amino acids. CDR1 is DFQATT and CDR2 is SNEGSKA in the germline V gene (reference sequence). As DNA, the CDR3 is TGCAGTGCTCTAATTACAGGGGCCTACAATGAGCAGTTCTTC. It encodes CSALITGAYNEQFF.

This clonotype has at least ten counts. V is TRBV5-1 and J is TRBJ2-7; D might be TRBD1 (5 bases). With 5 bases removed from V and 2 bases from J, the gap between germline ends came to 14 bases. The CDR3 loop spans 14 amino acids. Per germline, CDR1 SGHRS and CDR2 YFSETQ. CDR3 residues: CASSPDRPAYEQYF. The CDR3 DNA follows: TGCGCCAGCAGTCCCGACAGACCCGCCTACGAGCAGTACTTC.

This clonotype was observed many times. The gene calls are TRBV28 and TRBJ1-6; 7 bases line up with TRBD1. The V segment lost 3 bases and the J segment 11 bases; nucleotides outside the gene matches: 10. The CDR3 extends over 15 amino acids. Germline CDR1 MDHEN, CDR2 SYDVKM. The DNA for the CDR3 is TGTGCCAGCAGTTTCGAACCGGGACAGACGCCACCCCTCCACTTT. Translation gives CASSFEPGQTPPLHF.